The 11 T cell receptor beta chains below come from one sample, sequenced in a study of blood T cell repertoires in COVID-19. Profiled with immunoSEQ multiplex PCR; TCRdb holds only in-frame clones, not every one. The sample gives fewer than 300,000 clones, approximately 85% of which show up once; less than 6.5% is in the top ten. Sample: peripheral blood. The source of these receptors is a man between 45 and 60 years old with active or convalescent COVID-19.

This clone was seen just once. The chain recombines TRBV11-2 with TRBJ2-6; the D gene is possibly TRBD2 (6 bases). The germline V and J ends were trimmed by 4 bases and 0 bases, with 10 bases remaining between them. Germline V gene data show CDR1 as SGHAT and CDR2 as FQNNGV. The CDR3 loop spans 16 amino acids. The CDR3 sequence is CASSSMGGSGANVLTF. Written as DNA, the CDR3 is TGTGCCAGCAGCTCCATGGGGGGCTCTGGGGCCAACGTCCTGACTTTC. The full variable domain, completed using reference TRBV11-2 and TRBJ2-6, is EAGVAQSPRYKIIEKRQSVAFWCNPISGHATLYWYQQILGQGPKLLIQFQNNGVVDDSQLPKDRFSAERLKGVDSTLKIQPAKLEDSAVYLCASSSMGGSGANVLTFGAGSRLTVL.

J is TRBJ1-2 and V is TRBV6-5, with TRBD1 as a possible D gene (5 bases). This CDR3 contains 14 residues. Trimming took off 8 bases at V and 2 bases at J, with 15 bases between the two ends. The germline V gene encodes CDR1 MNHEY and CDR2 SVGAGI. The CDR3 spells CASAGLEINYGYTF. The CDR3 nucleotides read TGTGCCAGCGCGGGGCTGGAGATAAACTATGGCTACACCTTC.

This chain uses TRBV19 with TRBJ1-2, with 9 bases fitting TRBD1. Germline loops: CDR1 LNHDA, CDR2 SQIVND (reference sequence). The CDR3 totals 13 residues. V shed 5 bases and J 12 bases; nucleotides not matched to a gene: 10. The CDR3 sequence is CASSSTGGGADTF. The DNA of the CDR3 is TGTGCCAGTAGTTCAACAGGGGGCGGTGCTGACACCTTC.

The genes are TRBV25-1 and TRBJ2-3; D might be TRBD1 (5 bases). Trimming pared 2 bases from V and 3 bases from J, leaving 12 bases between. Per germline, CDR1 MGHDK and CDR2 SYGVNS. CDR3 size: 15 residues. CDR3 residues: CASSEGRAVTDTQYF. The CDR3 DNA sequence: TGTGCCAGCAGTGAAGGCAGGGCTGTAACAGATACGCAGTATTTT.

The J gene is TRBJ2-7, the V gene TRBV3-1 (or the pseudogene TRBV3-2); possibly TRBD2 for D (6 bases). The length of the CDR3 is 17 residues. The germline CDR1 and CDR2 sequences are LGHDT and YNNKEL (reference sequence). The V end was cut by 4 bases, the J end by 2 bases, with 21 bases between. The DNA of the CDR3 is TGTGCCAGCAGCCCCCGTCCGGGACCCGGCGGGACCTACGAGCAGTACTTC. Translating gives CASSPRPGPGGTYEQYF.

The V and J genes are TRBV9 and TRBJ2-3; no reliable D call. Per germline, CDR1 SGDLS and CDR2 YYNGEE. There are 14 residues in the CDR3. V was cut by 0 bases and J by 6 bases, with 11 bases left in between. DNA of the CDR3: TGTGCCAGCAGCGTAGCTCTCGGTCGGGATACGCAGTATTTT. It is translated as CASSVALGRDTQYF.

The sample holds one count of this clone. The chain joins TRBV7-9 to TRBJ1-4, with 9 positions matching TRBD1. The J segment lost 8 bases and the V segment lost 4 bases, leaving 5 bases of the junction unmatched. The CDR3 spans 14 residues. Germline V gene data show CDR1 as SEHNR and CDR2 as FQNEAQ (reference sequence). CDR3 sequence reads: CASSSGQGREKLFF. CDR3 DNA sequence: TGTGCCAGCAGCTCAGGACAGGGGAGGGAAAAACTGTTTTTT. Supplemented by reference TRBV7-9 and TRBJ1-4, the full variable domain reads DTGVSQNPRHKITKRGQNVTFRCDPISEHNRLYWYRQTLGQGPEFLTYFQNEAQLEKSRLLSDRFSAERPKGSFSTLEIQRTEQGDSAMYLCASSSGQGREKLFFGSGTQLSVL.

V usage is TRBV7-9 and J usage is TRBJ2-7; 11 bases line up with TRBD2. The CDR3 extends over 14 amino acids. CDR1 and CDR2 (germline): SEHNR, FQNEAQ (reference sequence). The V gene end was trimmed by 1 base and the J gene end by 4 bases; junction bases not matched to a gene: 0. CDR3 residues: CASSLGLAGYEQYF. CDR3 in DNA: TGTGCCAGCAGCTTAGGACTAGCGGGGTACGAGCAGTACTTC.

A remark on this clone: Different DNA sequences within this sample yield the same CDR3. The gene calls are TRBV3-1 (or the pseudogene TRBV3-2) and TRBJ2-5; D might be TRBD1 (5 bases). CDR3 size: 12 residues. The germline V and J ends were trimmed by 4 bases and 5 bases, with 8 bases remaining between them. The V gene's germline CDR1 is LGHDT and CDR2 YNNKEL (reference sequence). The DNA of the CDR3 is TGTGCCAGCAGCCTTCGACAGGAGACCCAGTACTTC. It yields the protein CASSLRQETQYF.

This rearrangement joins TRBV5-6 to TRBJ2-7; TRBD2 aligns across 7 bases. V was clipped by 4 bases and J by 2 bases; unmatched bases: 21. The CDR3 totals 19 residues. Per the germline V gene, CDR1 is SGHDT and CDR2 is YYEEEE. Here the CDR3 DNA reads TGTGCCAGCAGCCCAAGTCCTCAAGAAGCGGGGAGTGCCACCTACGAGCAGTACTTC. Translation: CASSPSPQEAGSATYEQYF.

The rearrangement links TRBV11-2 to TRBJ2-2; D gene uncertain. Trimming left V 0 bases short and J 4 bases short, with 6 bases between. The CDR3 is made up of 14 amino acids. Germline CDR1 SGHAT, CDR2 FQNNGV. CDR3 amino acids: CASSLDSPTGELFF. The CDR3 nucleotides read TGTGCCAGCAGCTTAGATAGCCCCACCGGGGAGCTGTTTTTT.